These T cell receptor beta chains were read from a single sample in a study of technical replicates of blood from several donors. The repertoire was sequenced with immunoSEQ multiplex PCR; TCRdb's copy has only in-frame clones and lacks some. The sample comprises around 58,000 clones, around nine tenths of which are singletons, and 5.2% rests with the top ten. Source material: PBMCs. The receptor set was obtained from a human donor in good health. Some clones in this sample may be carry-over from other donors' samples. Each CDR3 is given with its conserved first and last residue. Fields, in order: D gene, clone size, J gene, V gene, CDR3 DNA, CDR3 protein. A D gene is named only where the DNA matches it firmly. Size is omitted from some rows. Given values are once, few, many or a class for expanded clones.

. | few | TRBJ1-1 | TRBV7-9 | TGTGCCAGCAGCTCCTCCGGGACTGAAGCTTTCTTT | CASSSSGTEAFF
. | . | TRBJ1-1 | TRBV27 | TGTGCCAGCAGTTACAAGACAGGTGAGACTGAAGCTTTCTTT | CASSYKTGETEAFF
. | . | TRBJ1-1 | TRBV19 | TGTGCCAGTAGGCCTGAGGAGATGAACACTGAAGCTTTCTTT | CASRPEEMNTEAFF
TRBD2 | . | TRBJ2-1 | TRBV29-1 | TGCAGCGTTGACGTCGGGCTAGCGGCCGGAGATGAGCAGTTCTTC | CSVDVGLAAGDEQFF
TRBD1 | . | TRBJ2-3 | TRBV4-2 | TGTGCCAGCAGCCAAGATAGGGCAGGGGGCCGGATATGCACAGATACGCAGTATTTT | CASSQDRAGGRICTDTQYF
. | . | TRBJ2-3 | TRBV4-3 | TGCGCCAGCAGCCAAGGTTGGAGCCCAACAGGGGATACGCAGTATTTT | CASSQGWSPTGDTQYF
. | . | TRBJ2-2 | TRBV7-2 | TGTGCCAGCAGCTTAGTTCGTAGTGGCACCGGGGAGCTGTTTTTT | CASSLVRSGTGELFF
TRBD2 | . | TRBJ2-2 | TRBV4-2 | TGTGCCAGCAGCCAGTTACTAGCGGCGAACACCGGGGAGCTGTTTTTT | CASSQLLAANTGELFF
. | . | TRBJ2-5 | TRBV7-9 | TGTGCCAGCAGCTTCCTAGGGGGGGTCCAAGAGACCCAGTACTTC | CASSFLGGVQETQYF
TRBD2 | . | TRBJ2-5 | TRBV7-2 | TGTGCCAGCAGCTTAGCGCAGCCGCGGGAGGTGGAGACCCAGTACTTC | CASSLAQPREVETQYF
TRBD1 | . | TRBJ2-5 | TRBV5-1 | TGCGCCAGCAGCTACCAGGGGGCCCTCCAAGAGACCCAGTACTTC | CASSYQGALQETQYF
TRBD2 | . | TRBJ2-7 | TRBV18 | TGTGCCAGCTCACCGTCCGGGACTAGGGTGCGGGAGCAGTACTTC | CASSPSGTRVREQYF
. | . | TRBJ2-1 | TRBV7-8 | TGTGCCAGCAGCCCGAGAGGGTACAATGAGCAGTTCTTC | CASSPRGYNEQFF
. | . | TRBJ1-1 | TRBV21-1 | TGTGCCAGCAGCAAAGGGGGCAGGGGCACTGAAGCTTTCTTT | CASSKGGRGTEAFF
. | . | TRBJ1-5 | TRBV5-6 | TGTGCCAGCAGCTTGGCCGCGGGGTTAGATCAGCCCCAGCATTTT | CASSLAAGLDQPQHF
. | . | TRBJ1-1 | TRBV4-1 | TGCGCCAGCAGCCGGCAACAGAACACTGAAGCTTTCTTT | CASSRQQNTEAFF
. | . | TRBJ2-7 | TRBV9 | TGTGCCAGCGGGGGCCCCTCAGTCTACGAGCAGTACTTC | CASGGPSVYEQYF
TRBD1 | . | TRBJ2-2 | TRBV5-1 | TGCGCCAGCAGGAGACAGGGCGGCACCGGGGAGCTGTTTTTT | CASRRQGGTGELFF
TRBD1 | few | TRBJ1-6 | TRBV7-6 | TGTGCCAGCAGCTTAGTAGGGACAGGGTCGTCACCCCTCCACTTT | CASSLVGTGSSPLHF
. | . | TRBJ2-7 | TRBV6-6 | TGTGCCAGCAGTTATGATAACAACCCTTCCTACGAGCAGTACTTC | CASSYDNNPSYEQYF
TRBD2 | . | TRBJ2-1 | TRBV10-3 | TGTGCCATCAGTGACCCGAACTGGGGTAGCGGGAGTAATGAGCAGTTCTTC | CAISDPNWGSGSNEQFF
. | . | TRBJ1-4 | TRBV21-1 | TGTGCCAGCAGATCGACAGGGAATAATGAAAAACTGTTTTTT | CASRSTGNNEKLFF
. | once | TRBJ1-1 | TRBV5-1 | TGCGCCAGCAGCTTGGGGGGAGGGACTGAAGCTTTCTTT | CASSLGGGTEAFF
TRBD1 | . | TRBJ2-5 | TRBV9 | TGTGCCAGCAGCGCCAAGACAGGGGATCGTGAGACCCAGTACTTC | CASSAKTGDRETQYF
. | . | TRBJ2-2 | TRBV4-1 | TGCGCCAGCAGCCAAGAATTTCTGAACACCGGGGAGCTGTTTTTT | CASSQEFLNTGELFF
. | . | TRBJ1-1 | TRBV30 | TGTGCCTGGAGTGTTATTTCAGGTAACACTGAAGCTTTCTTT | CAWSVISGNTEAFF
. | few | TRBJ1-6 | TRBV7-9 | TGTGCCAGCAGCCCCGGGGAAAATTCACCCCTCCACTTT | CASSPGENSPLHF